Presented here are 4 T cell receptor beta chains from one specimen sequenced in a study of cytomegalovirus exposure and HLA in healthy donors. A multiplex PCR was run with 60 Vbeta primers and 13 Jbeta primers. Some clones are missing from TCRdb's copy, which holds only in-frame ones; the method was immunoSEQ multiplex PCR. The profile shows approximately 120,000 clones, roughly 76% of them singletons. The sample consisted of PBMCs. The receptors derive from a woman aged 40 to 50 in good health and CMV-seropositive.

The chain carries TRBV6-5 and TRBJ2-1; D may be TRBD1 (5 bases). Germline lookup yields CDR1 MNHEY and CDR2 SVGAGI. Trimming took 8 bases from V and 4 from J, leaving 12 bases between them. The CDR3 is made up of 13 amino acids. The CDR3 DNA follows: TGTGCCAGCTCAGGGTCTAATTACAATGAGCAGTTCTTC. Translated, it gives CASSGSNYNEQFF.

The chain couples TRBV12-5 to TRBJ1-3, with 7 bases that match TRBD1. Germline trimming cut 4 bases from V and 4 bases from J; bases unmatched to any gene: 7. Germline V CDR1 and CDR2: LGHNT, FRNRAP. The CDR3 is 15 residues long. CDR3 residues: CASGSTGLVGNTIYF. The CDR3, as DNA: TGTGCTAGTGGTTCGACAGGGTTGGTAGGAAACACCATATATTTT.

The chain uses TRBV18 and TRBJ1-2, with D possibly matching TRBD1 (6 bases). Trimming cost V 10 bases and J 3 bases, with 15 bases left between them. This CDR3 is built from 13 residues. The germline V gene encodes CDR1 KGHSH and CDR2 LQKENI. This chain's CDR3 is CATLPDRDYGYTF. CDR3 nucleotides: TGTGCCACCCTCCCGGACAGAGACTATGGCTACACCTTC.

The V gene is TRBV2, the J gene TRBJ2-2, with 7 bases aligning to TRBD1. The V gene end was trimmed by 6 bases and the J gene end by 2 bases; junction bases not matched to a gene: 6. Germline CDR1 is SNHLY and CDR2 is FYNNEI. The length of the CDR3 is 15 residues. CDR3 protein: CASRAGTANTGELFF. CDR3 DNA sequence: TGTGCCAGCAGGGCCGGGACAGCCAACACCGGGGAGCTGTTTTTT.